The 18 T cell receptor beta chains below come from one sample, sequenced in a study of spatial heterogeneity in lung cancer (dated by TCRdb to between 2017 and 2020). The time point label for this specimen denotes: sample taken at primary tumor resection. For TCR sequencing, whole RNA was extracted from tumor and nontumor lung tissue, or from cryopreserved PBMC samples, and no cell sorting was done. Receptor amplification or capture employed 5' RACE. Sequenced on a NextSeq 500. The raw public reads went through TCRdb reprocessing: fastp at Q25, MiXCR clone calling, in-frame beta chains kept. Records with the same CDR3 protein are collapsed into one entry carrying the most frequent genes and DNA. A total of some 52,000 distinct CDR3 sequences appear in this sample, approximately 7% of them only once. 2.9% of the sample comes from the top ten. Here the sequenced sample was PBMCs, taken at surgery. The receptors were sampled from a female donor with early-stage non-small cell lung cancer.

The chain is built from TRBV7-9 and TRBJ2-1, with 11 bases identical to TRBD2. The germline CDR1 and CDR2 sequences are SEHNR and FQNEAQ (reference sequence). CDR3 size: 14 residues. The V segment lost 10 bases and the J segment 6 bases; nucleotides outside the gene matches: 8. The CDR3 loop reads CATFSTSGINEQFF. The CDR3 coding sequence is TGTGCCACTTTCTCGACTAGCGGGATCAATGAGCAGTTCTTC.

This clonotype was seen at least ten times. This rearrangement joins TRBV3-1 to TRBJ1-1; D unresolved. The CDR3 length is 15 residues. The germline V gene has CDR1 LGHDT and CDR2 YNNKEL (reference sequence). V lost 5 bases and J 2 bases, leaving 15 bases between the germline ends. The DNA of the CDR3 is TGTGCCAGCAGCGAAATCCAAGGGCCTAACACTGAAGCTTTCTTT. Protein product: CASSEIQGPNTEAFF.

Ten or more counts support this clonotype. J is TRBJ2-3 and V is TRBV4-2; 9 bases align to TRBD2. This CDR3 contains 17 residues. The V segment lost 3 bases and the J segment 0 bases; nucleotides outside the gene matches: 7. Per the germline V gene, CDR1 is LGHNA and CDR2 is YNFKEQ. CDR3 in amino acids: CASSQRVAGDSTDTQYF. The CDR3, as DNA: TGTGCCAGCAGCCAGAGAGTAGCGGGGGACAGCACAGATACGCAGTATTTT.

This clonotype was detected ten times or more. The chain has TRBV28 and TRBJ2-3, with D perhaps being TRBD1 or TRBD2 (5 bases each). The germline CDR1 and CDR2 sequences are MDHEN and SYDVKM. The CDR3 spans 15 residues. Trimming took 7 bases from V and 0 from J, leaving 14 bases between them. CDR3 DNA: TGTGCCAGCAACGACGGGGACCACAGCACAGATACGCAGTATTTT. It codes for CASNDGDHSTDTQYF.

At least ten counts were recorded for this clonotype. The J gene is TRBJ1-2, the V gene TRBV5-4; tentative D call: TRBD1 (6 bases). With 4 bases removed from V and 4 bases from J, the gap between germline ends came to 20 bases. This CDR3 region has 16 residues. Looked up from germline, CDR1 is SGHNT and CDR2 is YYREEE (reference sequence). The CDR3 protein is CASSTRTVPSGYGYTF. CDR3 DNA sequence: TGTGCCAGCAGCACCCGGACAGTACCCTCAGGCTATGGCTACACCTTC.

This clonotype was counted a few times. The gene calls are TRBV3-2 and TRBJ1-2; the tabulated D call, TRBD1, remains unverified against the DNA. TRBV3-2 is tagged as a pseudogene. The CDR3 has 13 residues. The CDR3 nucleotides are TGTGCCAGCAGTAGGGGGCCTAACTATGGCTACACCTTC. This sequence encodes CASSRGPNYGYTF.

This clonotype was seen repeatedly, ten times or more. The chain links TRBV19 to TRBJ2-1, with D possibly being TRBD2 (5 bases). Germline CDR1 reads LNHDA; CDR2 reads SQIVND (reference sequence). This CDR3 is built from 17 residues. Trimming shortened V by 3 bases and J by 5 bases, and 20 bases separated the two germline ends. CDR3 region: CASSIQRMTPGNNEQFF. The CDR3 DNA follows: TGTGCCAGTAGTATCCAGAGGATGACGCCCGGGAACAATGAGCAGTTCTTC.

This clonotype occurred many times. The CDR3 coding sequence is TGCAGCGCTGTACAGGGGGCGAACGAGCAGTACTTC. As protein: CSAVQGANEQYF. This chain uses TRBV29-1 with TRBJ2-7; 9 bases fit TRBD1. The CDR3 spans 12 residues. In germline, CDR1 is SQVTM, CDR2 ANQGSEA. J was trimmed by 5 bases and V by 7 bases; bases with no gene match: 6.

This clonotype has at least ten counts. The V call is TRBV11-3, the J call TRBJ2-7; TRBD2 might be the D (5 bases). This CDR3 is 12 amino acids long. Deletions cut 3 bases from V and 5 bases from J, with 8 bases between. Germline loops: CDR1 SGHNT, CDR2 YENEEA. In nucleotides, the CDR3 is TGTGCCAGCAGCTTTTCCGGGGACGAGCAGTACTTC. Translating it yields CASSFSGDEQYF.

There are many counts of this clonotype. The chain uses TRBV2 and TRBJ2-3, with unresolved D. The germline CDR1 and CDR2 sequences are SNHLY and FYNNEI. The CDR3 spans 15 residues. Trimming took 2 bases from V and 0 from J, leaving 9 bases between them. CDR3: CASSEQEGSTDTQYF. The CDR3 bases are TGTGCCAGCAGTGAACAAGAAGGAAGCACAGATACGCAGTATTTT.

This clonotype has ten or more counts. This chain uses TRBV2 with TRBJ1-1; D not resolved. The CDR3 consists of 15 residues. In germline, CDR1 is SNHLY, CDR2 FYNNEI. Trimming shortened V by 6 bases and J by 0 bases, and 14 bases separated the two germline ends. CDR3 in amino acids: CASRRLLILNTEAFF. CDR3 coding DNA: TGTGCCAGCAGGCGCCTACTGATATTGAACACTGAAGCTTTCTTT.

There are a few counts of this clonotype. The chain couples TRBV5-1 to TRBJ1-2; the D is unclear. V lost 3 bases to trimming and J lost 0 bases, with 9 bases between them. Per the germline V gene, CDR1 is SGHRS and CDR2 is YFSETQ. This CDR3 is built from 14 residues. This chain's CDR3 is CASSSGRPNYGYTF. The CDR3 region has the DNA TGCGCCAGCAGCTCGGGCAGACCTAACTATGGCTACACCTTC.

In this sample, this clonotype turned up a few times. This chain uses TRBV12-3 or TRBV12-4 with TRBJ2-7; the D is unclear. Trimming removed 5 bases from V and 3 bases from J, with 8 bases in between. There are 12 residues in the CDR3. CDR3 protein: CASSPSLYEQYF. The CDR3 DNA follows: TGTGCCAGCAGTCCTTCCCTCTACGAGCAGTACTTC.

This clonotype was counted many times. The rearrangement joins TRBV15 to TRBJ2-1; TRBD1 matches at 7 bases. After removal of 0 bases from V and 5 bases from J, the junction contained 7 bases not matched to a gene. CDR1 is LNHNV and CDR2 is YYDKDF in the germline V gene (reference sequence). This CDR3 has 16 residues. CDR3 coding DNA: TGTGCCACCAGCAGAGATCTGGGGGACAGTAACAATGAGCAGTTCTTC. Translated, it gives CATSRDLGDSNNEQFF.

This clonotype appeared many times. This sequence joins TRBV28 and TRBJ1-4; 12 nucleotides match TRBD1. V was pared by 3 bases and J by 8 bases, with 7 bases of the junction left unmatched. Germline CDR1 and CDR2: MDHEN and SYDVKM. There are 16 residues in the CDR3. CDR3 loop: CASSFGTGGVREKLFF. DNA for the CDR3: TGTGCCAGCAGTTTTGGGACAGGGGGCGTCAGGGAAAAACTGTTTTTT. Supplemented by reference TRBV28 and TRBJ1-4, the full variable domain reads DVKVTQSSRYLVKRTGEKVFLECVQDMDHENMFWYRQDPGLGLRLIYFSYDVKMKEKGDIPEGYSVSREKKERFSLILESASTNQTSMYLCASSFGTGGVREKLFFGSGTQLSVL.

This clonotype occurred many times. The chain links TRBV28 to TRBJ1-6; D possibly corresponds to TRBD1 (5 bases). The ends were cut back, 5 bases at V and 7 bases at J, with 15 bases in the middle. CDR1 is MDHEN and CDR2 is SYDVKM in the germline V gene. The CDR3 spans 15 residues. The CDR3 sequence is CASSTAGTGNSPLHF. The CDR3 DNA reads as TGTGCCAGCAGTACAGCCGGGACGGGAAATTCACCCCTCCACTTT.

This clonotype was counted at least ten times. The rearrangement uses TRBV28 and TRBJ2-5; D unresolved. The CDR3 has 15 amino acids. Germline V gene data show CDR1 as MDHEN and CDR2 as SYDVKM. Trimming cost V 8 bases and J 2 bases, with 18 bases left between them. Here the CDR3 DNA reads TGTGCCAGCTCGATGGACCGCGCTGCTCAAGAGACCCAGTACTTC. Residues: CASSMDRAAQETQYF.

Ten or more counts support this clonotype. This rearrangement joins TRBV6-5 to TRBJ1-2; TRBD1 aligns across 7 bases. CDR1 is MNHEY and CDR2 is SVGAGI in the germline V gene. With V trimmed by 6 bases and J by 3 bases, 4 bases remained unmatched. The CDR3 is 13 amino acids. The CDR3 sequence: CASRQDRDYGYTF. The CDR3 DNA reads TGTGCCAGCAGACAAGACAGGGACTATGGCTACACCTTC.